The 12 T cell receptor beta chains presented below share a single source sample, sequenced in a study of control samples from healthy donors and cancer patients. Using immunoSEQ multiplex PCR, the repertoire was profiled, and TCRdb retains in-frame clones only, with some absent. Counted here are approximately 130,000 clones, roughly 87% occurring once; the ten biggest clones make up around 8.7%. The specimen sequenced was blood. The origin of the receptors is a man aged 40-55 years in good health.

The J gene is TRBJ2-7, the V gene TRBV7-6, with 8 nucleotides matching TRBD2. In germline, CDR1 is SGHVS, CDR2 FNYEAQ. V shed 5 bases, J shed 3 bases, and the junction held 3 bases outside the gene matches. The length of the CDR3 is 13 residues. CDR3 residues: CASSPAGGYEQYF. The DNA for the CDR3 is TGTGCCAGCAGCCCTGCGGGAGGCTACGAGCAGTACTTC.

V is TRBV7-2 and J is TRBJ1-2; possibly TRBD1 for D (6 bases). The CDR3 length is 14 residues. The germline V gene has CDR1 SGHTA and CDR2 FQGNSA. V shed 5 bases and J shed 5 bases, with 15 bases lying between them. The CDR3 DNA sequence: TGTGCCAGCAGCGATAGGACAGCTGGATATGGCTACACCTTC. This sequence encodes CASSDRTAGYGYTF.

The chain uses TRBV6-2 or TRBV6-3 and TRBJ2-3, with 8 bases lining up with TRBD1. The CDR3 spans 14 residues. Germline values: CDR1 MNHEY, CDR2 SVGEGT. After removal of 4 bases from V and 3 bases from J, the junction contained 3 bases not matched to a gene. The CDR3 protein is CASSSTGGTDTQYF. DNA of the CDR3: TGTGCCAGCAGTTCAACAGGGGGAACAGATACGCAGTATTTT.

This clone has a handful of counts. The rearrangement links TRBV7-2 to TRBJ2-3, with 8 bases lining up with TRBD1. Germline values: CDR1 SGHTA, CDR2 FQGNSA. The CDR3 contains 14 residues. Trimming took 10 bases from V and 6 from J; bases not matched to a gene: 12. CDR3 nucleotides: TGTGCCACCACGATAGACAGGGGACCCGATACGCAGTATTTT. Translated: CATTIDRGPDTQYF.

The chain has TRBV11-3 and TRBJ1-2, with 7 positions matching TRBD1. There are 15 residues in the CDR3. Germline values: CDR1 SGHNT, CDR2 YENEEA. The V segment lost 5 bases and the J segment 0 bases; nucleotides outside the gene matches: 6. Written as DNA, the CDR3 is TGTGCCAGCAGCCCAGGGACAGTAGCTAACTATGGCTACACCTTC. As protein: CASSPGTVANYGYTF.

The J gene is TRBJ1-6, the V gene TRBV6-6, with D possibly TRBD1 on 5 matching bases. Trimming pared 8 bases from V and 11 bases from J, leaving 25 bases between. Looked up from germline, CDR1 is MNHNY and CDR2 is SVGAGI (reference sequence). The length of the CDR3 is 16 residues. The CDR3 sequence is CASAIGTVLSVAPLHF. Written as DNA, the CDR3 is TGTGCCAGCGCGATCGGGACGGTCTTATCCGTGGCACCCCTCCACTTT.

V is TRBV5-6 and J is TRBJ1-6; D remains unclear. Germline lookup yields CDR1 SGHDT and CDR2 YYEEEE. CDR3 length: 13 residues. Trimming shortened V by 4 bases and J by 7 bases, and 9 bases separated the two germline ends. The chain's CDR3 is CASSPGVNSPLHF. CDR3 DNA: TGTGCCAGCAGCCCTGGAGTAAATTCACCCCTCCACTTT. The full variable domain, completed using reference TRBV5-6 and TRBJ1-6, is DAGVTQSPTHLIKTRGQQVTLRCSPKSGHDTVSWYQQALGQGPQFIFQYYEEEERQRGNFPDRFSGHQFPNYSSELNVNALLLGDSALYLCASSPGVNSPLHFGNGTRLTVT.

This chain joins TRBV9 and TRBJ2-3; D ambiguous. CDR3 length: 16 residues. V was cut by 0 bases and J by 0 bases, with 11 bases left in between. Germline V gene data show CDR1 as SGDLS and CDR2 as YYNGEE. The chain's CDR3 is CASSVELSISTDTQYF. CDR3 bases: TGTGCCAGCAGCGTAGAACTGTCGATTAGCACAGATACGCAGTATTTT.

The chain combines TRBV9 with TRBJ1-1, with D maybe TRBD1 (5 bases). Deletions cut 0 bases from V and 11 bases from J, with 11 bases between. The CDR3 loop spans 12 amino acids. In germline, CDR1 is SGDLS, CDR2 YYNGEE. The CDR3 nucleotides read TGTGCCAGCAGCGTAGGCTCTCAGGGTGCTTTCTTT. It is translated as CASSVGSQGAFF.

The chain is built from TRBV7-9 and TRBJ2-3; no definite D call. The V end was cut by 5 bases, the J end by 4 bases, with 7 bases between. The CDR3 sequence is 12 residues long. Germline-derived CDR1 and CDR2 are SEHNR and FQNEAQ (reference sequence). CDR3 in amino acids: CASSMDADTQYF. CDR3 in DNA: TGTGCCAGCAGCATGGACGCAGATACGCAGTATTTT.

The CDR3: CASSEYVSEKLFF. The CDR3 bases are TGTGCCAGCAGTGAATATGTGAGTGAAAAACTGTTTTTT. The rearrangement uses TRBV6-1 and TRBJ1-4; D unclear. Germline assignment: CDR1 MNHNS and CDR2 SASEGT. The germline V and J ends were trimmed by 2 bases and 7 bases, with 8 bases remaining between them. The length of the CDR3 is 13 residues.

This clone has just one count. The rearrangement joins TRBV15 to TRBJ1-1; tentatively, D is TRBD1 (5 bases). V was clipped by 2 bases and J by 4 bases, with 14 bases between them. The germline V gene has CDR1 LNHNV and CDR2 YYDKDF (reference sequence). This CDR3 comprises 15 residues. CDR3 residues: CATSRRLGRGTEAFF. CDR3 DNA: TGTGCCACCAGCAGACGCCTCGGGAGGGGCACTGAAGCTTTCTTT.